This T cell receptor beta chain was obtained from a study of T cell responses to AZD1222 COVID-19 vaccine (dated by TCRdb to about 2021). With regard to the full study: Because spike-specific TCR depth and breadth did not differ between the two schedules, AZD1222 recipients who got a second dose at roughly 4 weeks were pooled with those who got a second dose at roughly 12 weeks. A total of approximately 230 trial participants underwent TCR sequencing, of whom roughly 210 received two doses of AZD1222 and about 26 received two doses of the MenACWY control vaccine. Enrollment into the trials was organized by age into subgroups of 18-55, 56-69 and 70-plus years, and those subgroups contained approximately 150, 30 and 60 TCR-sequenced participants, respectively.

The intended sense of this specimen's time point label: baseline before first vaccination. Vaccinee samples were obtained from the UK trials COV001 and COV002, which included a single-blind randomized controlled phase 2/3 trial of AZD1222 (ChAdOx1 nCoV-19) in healthy adults. For TCRbeta chain sequencing, PBMC samples were collected from trial participants at day 0 and at day 28 after the second dose. From cysteine to phenylalanine, the CDR3 is 17 amino acids long. CDR3 DNA is the only sequence kept; it has 51 bases, read in frame from the first base. A distance of 18 bases separates the germline ends of V and J, which lose 4 bases and 0 bases respectively. The germline V gene specifies KGHSH as CDR1 and LQKENI as CDR2. As regards this clone: The target of this receptor is not known. Base qualities are missing; no much larger clone stands one base away.

The CDR3 regions of human TCRbeta chains were analyzed by immunosequencing. The authors' pipeline ran thus. TCRs in the repertoires were compared against a reference library of SARS-CoV-2-specific TCRs that had been generated with the MIRA antigen-specificity platform. Breadth was defined as the fraction of unique TCRs that were SARS-CoV-2-associated. Depth was defined as the fraction of total T cells that were SARS-CoV-2-associated. Each spike-specific TCR was assigned to its reactive spike region and to a CD4 or CD8 class using the MIRA data. Log10-transformed breadth and depth values were compared by one-way ANOVA with Sidak's multiple comparisons tests. The table was pulled from immuneACCESS by TCRdb, which kept in-frame rearrangements only. Such tables lose some clones; where checked, under half of the loss comes from unresolved V genes, and the rest has no known cause. V, J and clone size were drawn from that table, and D and trimming were deduced from the DNA. The sample data list roughly 99,000 clones, and around 89% of these were observed just once. The ten largest clones take up 6.5% to 8% of the sample.

Beyond this particular receptor, the publication reports: No day 14 peak-response samples were available, so repertoires were characterized only after the peak T cell response. Conclusions about previously exposed vaccinees were limited because only 5 or 6 AZD1222 recipients were SARS-CoV-2 seropositive at baseline. Reportedly, close to half of the unique spike-specific TCRs recognized epitopes lying outside the regions that are mutated in the B.1.351 and B.1.1.7 variants. After two AZD1222 doses, both the breadth and the depth of spike-specific TCRs were significantly higher than at day 0 and than in MenACWY recipients. The 56-69-year group was small, and its depth increase did not reach significance, likely because of low power. The whole spike protein was spanned by vaccine-associated CD4 TCRs, and dominant responses were seen in regions 160-218 and 743-854. Most participants were white British and females outnumbered males, and the authors suggested that clonal diversity may have been underestimated.

The chain is made from TRBV18 and TRBJ1-2; TRBD1 is possibly the D segment (6 matching bases). This TCR was recovered from an adult in good health. The sequencing used peripheral blood, collected on day 0 of AZD1222 vaccination. The CDR3 has the sequence CASSLTLRQDPNYGYTF. The DNA sequence is given as TGTGCCAGCTCACTTACTTTACGACAGGACCCTAACTATGGCTACACCTTC.